This T cell receptor (beta chain) was documented in a study of cytomegalovirus exposure and HLA in healthy donors. In the PCR, 60 Vbeta and 13 Jbeta primers were used. TCRdb keeps only in-frame clones here, not all; method: immunoSEQ multiplex PCR. In the table there are about 130,000 clones, 79% of which are singletons. Looked up from germline, CDR1 is GTSNPN and CDR2 is SVGIG (reference sequence). The V and J ends lost 1 base and 8 bases respectively, with 20 bases between them. This CDR3 is 15 amino acids long. The clonotype comes from a male donor in good health and CMV-seronegative. Sequenced sample: PBMCs. The rearrangement uses TRBV30 and TRBJ1-1; a possible D gene is TRBD1 (6 bases). Here the CDR3 DNA reads TGTGCCTGGAGTGCCCTAGGGGGGGGGCCTGGAGAAGCTTTCTTT. Translated: CAWSALGGGPGEAFF.